The 12 T cell receptor beta chains reported below all come from one sample, sequenced in a study of T cell clones after liver transplantation (dated by TCRdb to about 2019). The time point label here, explained by the study, means: pre-transplant. Libraries were prepared through the immunoSEQ multiplex PCR assay. TCRdb took this table from immuneACCESS and kept in-frame rearrangements with V and J called. Such tables lack part of the clones; where checked against another copy, unresolved V genes explain under half of the gap, and the rest is unexplained. The sample table shows fewer than 70,000 clones, and 70% to 75% are seen once. The ten largest clones capture 15% of the sample. This material consisted of CD4+ T cells from blood, taken before liver transplant. The receptor set was obtained from a human donor who received a liver transplant.

This chain joins TRBV7-9 and TRBJ1-1, with a tentative D call TRBD1 (6 bases). This CDR3 contains 14 residues. CDR1 and CDR2 from the germline V gene are SEHNR and FQNEAQ (reference sequence). V was trimmed by 3 bases and J by 2 bases, leaving 10 bases between them. The CDR3 nucleotides are TGTGCCAGCAGCTTTGGGGGCCCTAACACTGAAGCTTTCTTT. Translated, it gives CASSFGGPNTEAFF.

V is TRBV4-1 and J is TRBJ2-3; possibly TRBD2 for D (5 bases). The CDR3 is made up of 13 amino acids. Germline CDR1 is MGHRA and CDR2 is YSYEKL. The V gene lost 3 bases and the J gene lost 6 bases, with 10 bases spanning the gap. The CDR3 sequence: CASSQEEVDTQYF. CDR3 nucleotide sequence: TGCGCCAGCAGCCAGGAGGAAGTCGATACGCAGTATTTT.

The chain recombines TRBV7-6 with TRBJ1-5; TRBD1 is a possible D gene (6 bases). This CDR3 region has 15 residues. Germline V lookup: CDR1 SGHVS, CDR2 FNYEAQ. The V end was cut by 4 bases, the J end by 0 bases, with 10 bases between. The chain's CDR3 is CASSWTEDSNQPQHF. DNA for the CDR3: TGTGCCAGCAGCTGGACAGAAGATAGCAATCAGCCCCAGCATTTT. The variable domain in full, with the rest retrieved from reference TRBV7-6 and TRBJ1-5, is GAGVSQSPRYKVTKRGQDVALRCDPISGHVSLYWYRQALGQGPEFLTYFNYEAQQDKSGLPNDRFSAERPEGSISTLTIQRTEQRDSAMYRCASSWTEDSNQPQHFGDGTRLSIL.

V usage is TRBV6-1 and J usage is TRBJ2-7; no firm D call. V was shortened by 2 bases and J by 9 bases, with 11 bases between the two germline ends. Germline values: CDR1 MNHNS, CDR2 SASEGT. The CDR3 is made up of 12 amino acids. CDR3 nucleotides: TGTGCCAGCAGTGAAAGTAGCTCGGGGCAGTACTTC. This gives the protein CASSESSSGQYF.

The chain couples TRBV18 to TRBJ2-5, with 7 bases that match TRBD1. CDR3 length: 16 residues. The germline V gene has CDR1 KGHSH and CDR2 LQKENI. V dropped 5 bases and J dropped 2; count of bases not matched to a gene: 11. The CDR3 nucleotides are TGTGCCAGCTCAGTCATAGTGTCAGGGGGACAAGAGACCCAGTACTTC. Its translation: CASSVIVSGGQETQYF.

The chain carries TRBV13 and TRBJ2-3, with 10 bases lining up with TRBD2. Germline values: CDR1 PRHDT, CDR2 FYEKMQ (reference sequence). The V gene end was trimmed by 5 bases and the J gene end by 5 bases; junction bases not matched to a gene: 10. The CDR3 is 16 amino acids. CDR3 nucleotide sequence: TGTGCCAGCAGCGAACTGGAGCGGGGGGGCCGAGATACGCAGTATTTT. Amino acids: CASSELERGGRDTQYF. Full variable domain (rest looked up from reference TRBV13 and TRBJ2-3): AAGVIQSPRHLIKEKRETATLKCYPIPRHDTVYWYQQGPGQDPQFLISFYEKMQSDKGSIPDRFSAQQFSDYHSELNMSSLELGDSALYFCASSELERGGRDTQYFGPGTRLTVL.

The chain carries TRBV5-1 and TRBJ2-1; D is possibly TRBD1 (5 bases). This CDR3 comprises 15 residues. V was pared by 0 bases and J by 1 base, with 8 bases between. CDR1 and CDR2 from the germline V gene are SGHRS and YFSETQ. The CDR3 here is CASSLEQVSYNEQFF. The CDR3 DNA reads TGCGCCAGCAGCTTGGAACAGGTTTCCTACAATGAGCAGTTCTTC.

The chain has TRBV7-6 and TRBJ2-7; the D gene is possibly TRBD1 (5 bases). The CDR3 has 13 residues. CDR1 SGHVS and CDR2 FNYEAQ come from the germline V gene. Trimming took off 1 base at V and 7 bases at J, with 11 bases between the two ends. The CDR3 is CASSLERGPEQYF. The DNA for the CDR3 is TGTGCCAGCAGCTTAGAAAGGGGCCCAGAGCAGTACTTC.

This chain joins TRBV28 and TRBJ2-1, with TRBD1 matching 9 bases. From germline, CDR1 is MDHEN and CDR2 SYDVKM. The length of the CDR3 is 16 residues. The junction had 10 bases not matched to a gene; V was cut back by 6 bases and J by 4 bases. The CDR3 loop is CASRSTGTGFYNEQFF. The CDR3 DNA is TGTGCCAGCAGGTCCACCGGGACAGGGTTTTACAATGAGCAGTTCTTC.

The chain uses TRBV4-1 and TRBJ1-1, with 7 bases that match TRBD1. The germline CDR1 and CDR2 sequences are MGHRA and YSYEKL. The CDR3 sequence is 16 residues long. The trim removed 3 bases at V and 0 bases at J, leaving 7 bases unmatched. CDR3: CASSHDKGTVNTEAFF. The CDR3 nucleotides read TGCGCCAGCAGCCACGATAAAGGGACAGTGAACACTGAAGCTTTCTTT.

This chain links TRBV9 with TRBJ1-1; D remains unclear. CDR1 and CDR2 from the germline V gene are SGDLS and YYNGEE. This CDR3 region has 14 residues. Trimming shortened V by 0 bases and J by 4 bases, and 10 bases separated the two germline ends. CDR3: CASSVGGGPTEAFF. The CDR3, as DNA: TGTGCCAGCAGCGTAGGCGGAGGGCCCACTGAAGCTTTCTTT. Full variable domain (remainder filled in from reference TRBV9 and TRBJ1-1): DSGVTQTPKHLITATGQRVTLRCSPRSGDLSVYWYQQSLDQGLQFLIQYYNGEERAKGNILERFSAQQFPDLHSELNLSSLELGDSALYFCASSVGGGPTEAFFGQGTRLTVV.

The V call is TRBV6-5, the J call TRBJ2-3; TRBD2 might be the D (5 bases). The germline CDR1 and CDR2 sequences are MNHEY and SVGAGI. The CDR3 has 14 amino acids. Trimming removed 7 bases at V and 5 bases at J, with 16 bases between. The CDR3 region has the DNA TGTGCCAGCAAATCAGAACTAGATGTAGATACGCAGTATTTT. This sequence encodes CASKSELDVDTQYF.